The clone carrying this T cell receptor (beta chain) was detected a few times. In TCRdb, the 5' RACE reads were re-called with MiXCR into one record per CDR3 protein. Of about 360,000 distinct CDR3 sequences listed, under 15% are singletons. These data come from a study of T-cell memory formation after mild COVID-19. This clonotype originated in a man between 18 and 35 years old who had mild COVID-19 (a few samples of this study predate the infection). Cell type and time point are not known. The sample consisted of PBMCs or a T cell subset sorted from them (not recorded which).

CDR3 sequence reads: CASSVGFTEQYF. The CDR3 DNA is TGTGCCAGCAGCGTAGGGTTTACCGAGCAGTACTTC. The chain uses TRBV7-9 and TRBJ2-7; no definite D call. V was pared by 5 bases and J by 6 bases, with 11 bases between. The CDR3 has 12 amino acids. Germline V CDR1 and CDR2: SEHNR, FQNEAQ (reference sequence).